These T cell receptor beta chains were read from a single sample in a study of cytomegalovirus exposure and HLA in healthy donors. The protocol was immunoSEQ multiplex PCR, while the TCRdb copy is restricted to in-frame clones and leaves out a portion. The table lists roughly 68,000 clones, roughly 80% of them singletons, with roughly 5% in the top ten. The sample consisted of PBMCs. The source of these receptors is a male donor in good health and CMV-seropositive. Each CDR3 is given with its conserved first and last residue. D genes are given only for firm matches. Some rows have no size entry. The others give once, few or many, or a class for an expanded clone.

>NA|TRBJ1-4|NA|TRBV18
TGTGCCAGCTCACTATGGGCAGGGGACGATGAAAAACTGTTTTTT
CASSLWAGDDEKLFF
>NA|TRBJ1-1|NA|TRBV30
TGTGCCTGGAGTGAGTGGAGGGAACGCATGAACACTGAAGCTTTCTTT
CAWSEWRERMNTEAFF
>once|TRBJ1-2|TRBD1|TRBV19
TGTGCCAGTAGTATCGGGAGGGGGCCTGGCTATGGCTACACCTTC
CASSIGRGPGYGYTF
>NA|TRBJ1-4|NA|TRBV5-1
TGCGCCAGCAGCTTGGACAGCGGTCTGGAAAAACTGTTTTTT
CASSLDSGLEKLFF
>once|TRBJ2-3|TRBD2|TRBV7-9
TGTGCCAGCAGCGCAACCTCGGGGGGGCCTAGCACAGATACGCAGTATTTT
CASSATSGGPSTDTQYF
>NA|TRBJ2-3|NA|TRBV28
TGTGCCAGCAGTCCTAGCGTGGGCACAGATACGCAGTATTTT
CASSPSVGTDTQYF
>NA|TRBJ1-2|TRBD1|TRBV10-1
TGCGCCAGCAGTGAGAACCCTGGACAGGGGGGCTACACCTTC
CASSENPGQGGYTF
>NA|TRBJ2-5|NA|TRBV7-6
TGTGCCAGCAGCTTAGTTGAGGGGGGGCAAGAGACCCAGTACTTC
CASSLVEGGQETQYF
>NA|TRBJ1-4|TRBD1|TRBV5-1
TGCGCCAGCCGTTCCGGGACAGGGGCTGAAAAACTGTTTTTT
CASRSGTGAEKLFF
>NA|TRBJ2-3|TRBD2|TRBV5-1
TGCGCCAGCAGAAGGGGGAGTAGCGGGGGGGCATCAGATACGCAGTATTTT
CASRRGSSGGASDTQYF